This paragraph reports one T cell receptor (beta chain). Its antigen is undetermined. These data originate in a study of cytomegalovirus exposure and HLA in healthy donors. About the research overall: Unique TCRs from HLA-typed donors, 70 million to 85 million of them, were held in an early data release. Genotyping of roughly 400 donors showed that around 86% belonged to the Caucasian-associated ancestry cluster. Study observations and caveats: By HLA locus, TCR association rates varied in a later analysis, with DRB1 showing the most and HLA-C the fewest. In a later analysis, donors in an Asian-associated ancestry cluster reportedly had fewer N-insertions in productive TCRs than the cohort mean.

Trimming cost V 2 bases and J 5 bases, with 12 bases left between them. The CDR3 totals 15 residues. Germline-derived CDR1 and CDR2 are MNHNY and SVGAGI (reference sequence). The study ran its PCR with 60 Vbeta and 13 Jbeta primers. This table comes from immunoSEQ multiplex PCR, and its TCRdb copy is limited to in-frame clones, with some not included. The table lists around 52,000 clones. The sequenced sample was PBMCs. The clonotype originates from a woman between 50 and 59 years old in good health and CMV-seropositive. The V and J genes are TRBV6-6 and TRBJ2-2; perhaps TRBD1 as D (5 bases). The CDR3 is CASSYRPGITGELFF. The CDR3 nucleotides are TGTGCCAGCAGTTACCGCCCAGGGATTACCGGGGAGCTGTTTTTT.